What follows are 6 T cell receptor beta chains derived from one specimen sequenced in a study of cytomegalovirus exposure and HLA in healthy donors. Amplification used 60 Vbeta primers and 13 Jbeta primers. Clones were sequenced by immunoSEQ multiplex PCR, and TCRdb holds only the in-frame ones, with some missing. Its clone listing holds 150,000 to 200,000 clones. The sequenced sample was PBMCs. All receptors derive from a woman aged 55 to 70 in good health and CMV-seronegative.

The gene calls are TRBV7-9 and TRBJ2-3; 7 bases are a match to TRBD1. V gave up 2 bases and J gave up 4 bases; unmatched junction bases: 6. The CDR3 spans 15 residues. CDR1 is SEHNR, CDR2 FQNEAQ, per germline (reference sequence). CDR3 sequence (DNA): TGTGCCAGCAGCTTAACCCGACAGGGATCAGATACGCAGTATTTT. Translation: CASSLTRQGSDTQYF.

On this clone: The identical CDR3 is also encoded by other nucleotide sequences in the sample. The chain is built from TRBV5-1 and TRBJ1-1; D might be TRBD1 (6 bases). CDR3 length: 13 residues. The V gene lost 4 bases and the J gene lost 1 base, with 8 bases spanning the gap. Germline CDR1 SGHRS, CDR2 YFSETQ. The CDR3 loop reads CASSETGNTEAFF. In DNA, the CDR3 is TGCGCCAGCAGCGAGACAGGGAACACTGAAGCTTTCTTT.

The J gene is TRBJ1-1, the V gene TRBV25-1; D perhaps matches TRBD1 (5 bases). CDR3 length equals 14 residues. V lost 7 bases and J lost 1, with 13 bases in between. CDR1 is MGHDK and CDR2 is SYGVNS in the germline V gene. CDR3 loop: CASMRGRENTEAFF. The CDR3 DNA follows: TGTGCCAGCATGCGGGGACGAGAGAACACTGAAGCTTTCTTT.

The chain has TRBV7-3 and TRBJ2-2; a weak D match, TRBD2 (6 bases). The CDR3 spans 14 residues. Per germline, CDR1 SGHTA and CDR2 FQGTGA. The V gene lost 7 bases and the J gene lost 6 bases, with 15 bases spanning the gap. The CDR3, as DNA: TGTGCCAGCACCGCGGGGAGGAAAGCCGGGGAGCTGTTTTTT. Residues: CASTAGRKAGELFF.

This chain links TRBV6-5 with TRBJ1-2; 8 bases are a match to TRBD1. Looked up from germline, CDR1 is MNHEY and CDR2 is SVGAGI. J lost 8 bases, V lost 0 bases, and 8 bases had no gene match. The CDR3 has 15 residues. The DNA of the CDR3 is TGTGCCAGCAGTTACTCGGGACAGGATCCCTACGGCTACACCTTC. Its protein product is CASSYSGQDPYGYTF.

The chain uses TRBV30 and TRBJ1-1, with TRBD1 identical over 8 bases. Trimming cost V 4 bases and J 2 bases; bases outside gene matches: 15. Germline assignment: CDR1 GTSNPN and CDR2 SVGIG (reference sequence). The CDR3 covers 17 residues. The CDR3 sequence: CAWKPGGQGVANTEAFF. CDR3 DNA sequence: TGTGCCTGGAAGCCCGGTGGACAGGGTGTTGCTAACACTGAAGCTTTCTTT.